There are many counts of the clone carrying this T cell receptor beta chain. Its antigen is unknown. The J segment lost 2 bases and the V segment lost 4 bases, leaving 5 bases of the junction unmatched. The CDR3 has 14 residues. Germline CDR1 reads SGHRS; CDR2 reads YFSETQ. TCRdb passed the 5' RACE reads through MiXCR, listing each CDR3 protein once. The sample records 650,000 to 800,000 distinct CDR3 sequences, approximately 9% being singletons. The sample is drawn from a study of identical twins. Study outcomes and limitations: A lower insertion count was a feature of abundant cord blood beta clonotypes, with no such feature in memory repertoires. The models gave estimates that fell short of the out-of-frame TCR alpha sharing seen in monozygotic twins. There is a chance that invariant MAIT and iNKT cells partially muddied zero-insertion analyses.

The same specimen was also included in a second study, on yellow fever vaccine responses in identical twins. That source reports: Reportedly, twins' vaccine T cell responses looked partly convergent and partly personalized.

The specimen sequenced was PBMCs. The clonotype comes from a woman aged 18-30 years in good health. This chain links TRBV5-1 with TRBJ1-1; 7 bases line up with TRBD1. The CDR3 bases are TGCGCCAGCAGCCGAGGGACAGAAAACACTGAAGCTTTCTTT. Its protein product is CASSRGTENTEAFF.